This T cell receptor beta chain was documented in a study of blood T cell repertoires in COVID-19. Study-wide context: Sites in the United States, Italy and Spain provided acute and convalescent COVID-19 samples. T cells, B-cell-depleted T cells, or PBMCs provided the cDNA or gDNA that served as material.

In germline, CDR1 is MNHEY, CDR2 SMNVEV (reference sequence). This CDR3 is built from 14 residues. V lost 3 bases to trimming and J lost 3 bases, with 9 bases between them. Authors' processing steps: Researchers report that nucleated cell counts were estimated from reference gene primer amplification. Assay used: immunoSEQ multiplex PCR; TCRdb lists only in-frame clones, some missing. V, J and clone size are those of that table, while D and trimming were read from the DNA. The table records 59,000 or so clones, 65% to 90% of them present only once. What was sequenced was peripheral blood. The J gene is TRBJ1-3, the V gene TRBV27; tentative D call: TRBD1 (5 bases). The clonotype comes from a woman older than 75 with active or convalescent COVID-19. The CDR3 DNA reads TGTGCCAGCAGTTTGGACGGACATGGAAACACCATATATTTT. Encoded protein: CASSLDGHGNTIYF.